These 5 T cell receptor beta chains share one sample of origin, sequenced in a study of naive and memory T cell subsets. An equimolar mix of two oligonucleotides served as the beta constant-region primer for TRBC1 and TRBC2. The ligated cDNA underwent four PCR rounds using SP2 and nested alpha and beta constant-region primers. One entry per CDR3 protein, called by TCRdb with MiXCR from the UMI-ligation and nested PCR reads. The sample yields 140,000 to 150,000 distinct CDR3 sequences, about 23% seen once. For these TCRs, the target antigens are not known. Study-wide points: Possibly reflecting memory cells re-expressing CD45RA, a few larger clonotypes occurred in naive repertoires, especially CD8.

Specimen: naive CD4+ T cells from blood. The receptors were sampled from a human donor in good health.

This clonotype was found many times. The chain links TRBV5-1 to TRBJ2-7, with D hard to call. The CDR3 is 14 amino acids. Trimming left V 0 bases short and J 2 bases short, with 9 bases between. CDR1 is SGHRS and CDR2 is YFSETQ in the germline V gene. Here the CDR3 DNA reads TGCGCCAGCAGCTTGGCCGGCGGTCCCTACGAGCAGTACTTC. Translating gives CASSLAGGPYEQYF.

This clonotype has only a few counts. The chain joins TRBV6-5 to TRBJ2-1; 11 bases line up with TRBD2. The V and J ends lost 2 bases and 4 bases, in that order; junction bases with no gene match: 4. The germline gives CDR1 MNHEY, CDR2 SVGAGI. The CDR3 sequence is 16 residues long. The CDR3 region is CASSYVGLAGYNEQFF. In DNA, the CDR3 is TGTGCCAGCAGTTACGTCGGACTAGCGGGTTACAATGAGCAGTTCTTC.

This clonotype was recorded a few times. The genes are TRBV9 and TRBJ2-1; D unresolved. This CDR3 has 13 amino acids. Germline-derived CDR1 and CDR2 are SGDLS and YYNGEE. With 0 bases removed from V and 10 bases from J, the gap between germline ends came to 11 bases. CDR3 bases: TGTGCCAGCAGCGTAGTAGGTAGCCCCGAGCAGTTCTTC. Protein product: CASSVVGSPEQFF.

The rearrangement uses TRBV6-1 and TRBJ2-7; possibly TRBD1 for D (5 bases). The CDR3 is made up of 13 amino acids. The germline V and J ends were trimmed by 3 bases and 4 bases, with 10 bases remaining between them. Germline CDR1 MNHNS, CDR2 SASEGT. CDR3 sequence: CASSEVGAYEQYF. CDR3 sequence (DNA): TGTGCCAGCAGTGAGGTTGGGGCATACGAGCAGTACTTC.

V and J are TRBV7-2 and TRBJ2-7; D gene ambiguous. Germline CDR1 reads SGHTA; CDR2 reads FQGNSA. Trimming stripped 1 base from V and 3 bases from J, with 7 bases between. The CDR3 spans 13 residues. The DNA of the CDR3 is TGTGCCAGCAGCTTAGGGACCCTCTACGAGCAGTACTTC. Its translation is CASSLGTLYEQYF.